This T cell receptor beta chain appears in the sequencing data of a study of shared clonotypes between healthy human individuals. The study, taken as a whole, reports: Represented diversity (both genetic and exposure-history) was limited by the small number of donors. Among the subsets, naive ones generally showed larger estimated richness than memory ones.

In germline, CDR1 is SEHNR, CDR2 FQNEAQ (reference sequence). The ends were cut back, 5 bases at V and 2 bases at J, with 16 bases in the middle. This CDR3 is 15 amino acids long. A word on this clone: The antigen remains unidentified.

All donors qualified as healthy HIV-negative adults and had experienced no recent acute infections or vaccinations. At the deep level, the assay was run. The repertoire was sequenced with immunoSEQ multiplex PCR; TCRdb's copy has only in-frame clones and lacks some. The sample lists about 1 million clones; approximately 76% were seen once. The TCR sequence derives from a man aged 18 to 30 in good health. The sequenced material came from memory CD4+ T cells sorted from blood. Stated subset: CD45RA-negative fraction. This chain connects TRBV7-9 to TRBJ2-7; maybe TRBD1 (6 bases). CDR3 sequence: CASSDTPNRAYEQYF. The CDR3 DNA is TGTGCCAGCAGCGATACGCCCAACAGGGCCTACGAGCAGTACTTC.